The present T cell receptor beta chain was sequenced within a study of regulatory T cells in long-lasting Graves disease. Study information: Positivity for TSH receptor antibodies plus over 5 years of antithyroid drugs meant persistent Graves' disease.

This clonotype was seen many times. Its antigen is not known. As for time point: persistent/refractory GD, antithyroid drugs over 5 years with positive TRAb. PBMC-derived RNA was used for the TCR library. American Thyroid Association guidelines served as the basis for diagnosing Graves' disease. The germline CDR1 and CDR2 sequences are MNHNS and SASEGT. J gave up 6 bases and V 7 bases, and 11 bases lay outside the gene matches. The CDR3 runs 14 residues. Notes on the study in general: There were preferences for TRBV28, TRBJ1-2 and TRBJ2-5 in persistent disease. A limited number of samples was an acknowledged limitation.

Both iRepertoire HTBI primers and Arm-PCR of CDR3 regions were used to build the TCR beta libraries. TCRdb redid the calling of the multiplex PCR reads with MiXCR, one entry per CDR3 protein. The profile shows about 340,000 distinct CDR3 sequences, around 19% of them singletons. The source of this sequence is a female donor with Graves disease. This material consisted of peripheral blood mononuclear cells (PBMCs), taken when the disease was refractory, from a patient treated with antithyroid drugs. V gene TRBV6-1 combines with J gene TRBJ2-7; the match to TRBD1 covers 8 bases. For the CDR3, the DNA is TGTGCCAGCAACCAGGGGGCCGTCGGCGGCGAGCAGTACTTC. It yields the protein CASNQGAVGGEQYF.